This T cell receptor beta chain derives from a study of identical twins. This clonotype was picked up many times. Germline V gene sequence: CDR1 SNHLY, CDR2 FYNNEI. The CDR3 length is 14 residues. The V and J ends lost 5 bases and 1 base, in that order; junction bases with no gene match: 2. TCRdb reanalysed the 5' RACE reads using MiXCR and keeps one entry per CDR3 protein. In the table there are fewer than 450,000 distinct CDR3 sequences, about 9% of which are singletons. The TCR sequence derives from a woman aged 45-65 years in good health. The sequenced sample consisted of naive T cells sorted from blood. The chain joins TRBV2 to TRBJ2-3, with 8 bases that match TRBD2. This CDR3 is CASSHSGGTDTQYF. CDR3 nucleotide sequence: TGTGCCAGCAGTCATAGCGGGGGCACAGATACGCAGTATTTT.